This is a list of T cell receptor beta chains from one sample in a study of T-cell reconstitution after alpha-beta-depleted transplantation in children. Each CDR3 protein is one row after TCRdb ran MiXCR on the PCR reads. The sample contains fewer than 550,000 distinct CDR3 sequences, about an eighth of which appear only once. Sequencing was performed on PBMCs, mostly from graft donor cells, taken 180 days after TCRalphabeta/CD19-depleted stem cell transplant. These receptors came from a female patient younger than 10 who had a stem cell transplant for aplastic anemia, so the T cells may come from the graft donor. Each CDR3 is given with its conserved first and last residue. D genes are given only for firm matches. The size of a clone is reported for some rows only, either as once, few or many, or as a class for expanded clones.

CDR3,DNA,size,D,J,V
CASSPKQGSTEAFF,TGTGCCAGCAGCCCAAAACAGGGGAGCACTGAAGCTTTCTTT,few,TRBD1,TRBJ1-1,TRBV7-9
CASGLGGREQFF,TGTGCTAGTGGCCTTGGCGGGCGTGAGCAGTTCTTC,few,.,TRBJ2-1,TRBV12-5
CASSPVRQGRNYGYTF,TGTGCCAGCAGCCCCGTCAGACAGGGAAGAAACTATGGCTACACCTTC,.,TRBD1,TRBJ1-2,TRBV5-4
CSARRQMGGLRADTQYF,TGCAGTGCTAGACGGCAGATGGGGGGTTTAAGAGCAGATACGCAGTATTTT,few,.,TRBJ2-3,TRBV20-1
CASSMGQGNQPQHF,TGTGCCAGTAGTATGGGGCAGGGCAATCAGCCCCAGCATTTT,.,.,TRBJ1-5,TRBV19
CSARVSRVGEQFF,TGCAGTGCTAGAGTATCCAGGGTTGGGGAGCAGTTCTTC,few,.,TRBJ2-1,TRBV20-1
CASSYGQRELYNEQFF,TGTGCCAGCAGCTACGGTCAGCGGGAGCTTTACAATGAGCAGTTCTTC,few,TRBD2,TRBJ2-1,TRBV7-2
CASSLDAGVPSNEQFF,TGTGCCAGCAGCTTAGACGCGGGAGTCCCCTCCAATGAGCAGTTCTTC,few,TRBD2,TRBJ2-1,TRBV7-2
CAIGQGRYNEQFF,TGTGCCATCGGACAGGGGCGTTACAATGAGCAGTTCTTC,many,TRBD1,TRBJ2-1,TRBV10-3
CSARAPGRNYSNQPQHF,TGCAGTGCTAGAGCCCCGGGACGGAATTATAGCAATCAGCCCCAGCATTTT,.,.,TRBJ1-5,TRBV20-1
CASSLTGTNEKLFF,TGCGCCAGCAGCTTGACAGGCACTAATGAAAAACTGTTTTTT,few,.,TRBJ1-4,TRBV5-1
CASSFGTSNADTQYF,TGTGCCAGCAGTTTTGGGACTAGCAACGCAGATACGCAGTATTTT,.,TRBD2,TRBJ2-3,TRBV12-3/TRBV12-4
CASSFSSGTDTQYF,TGTGCCAGCAGTTTTTCCAGCGGGACAGATACGCAGTATTTT,.,.,TRBJ2-3,TRBV28
CASSPTGTGYNEQFF,TGTGCCAGCAGTCCTACCGGGACTGGATACAATGAGCAGTTCTTC,few,.,TRBJ2-1,TRBV12-3/TRBV12-4
CASSSPRPTNTGELFF,TGTGCCAGCAGTTCTCCTCGGCCAACGAACACCGGGGAGCTGTTTTTT,.,.,TRBJ2-2,TRBV12-3/TRBV12-4
CASRTTGGTGELFF,TGTGCCAGCAGGACGACAGGTGGAACCGGGGAGCTGTTTTTT,few,.,TRBJ2-2,TRBV9